This T cell receptor (beta chain) came from a study of blood T cell repertoires in COVID-19. At the level of the study: The study drew acute and convalescent COVID-19 samples from the United States, Italy and Spain.

The length of the CDR3 is 13 residues. Germline lookup yields CDR1 LNHDA and CDR2 SQIVND (reference sequence). Trimming removed 5 bases at V and 6 bases at J, with 13 bases between. Clones were sequenced by immunoSEQ multiplex PCR, and TCRdb holds only the in-frame ones, with some missing. The table includes 500,000 or so clones, roughly nine tenths detected once. Material for sequencing was PBMCs or T cells enriched from blood (not recorded which). The J gene is TRBJ1-2, the V gene TRBV19, with D maybe TRBD1 (6 bases). The TCR sequence derives from a woman aged 18-29 years who had recovered from COVID-19. DNA of the CDR3: TGTGCCAGTAGTCGGGACAAAGGCCATGGCTACACCTTC. Its protein is CASSRDKGHGYTF.